This T cell receptor beta chain was retrieved from a study of response to subunit inactivated influenza vaccine. A word on this clonotype: Its antigen is unknown.

Broader study findings: The authors suggested that every seasonal influenza vaccination recruits few new T cells.

Germline V gene lookup returns CDR1 ENHRY and CDR2 SYGVKD. Trimming took off 4 bases at V and 2 bases at J, with 6 bases between the two ends. This CDR3 region has 12 residues. TCRdb itself ran the RT-PCR reads through MiXCR, one entry per CDR3 protein. The table includes around 540,000 distinct CDR3 sequences, about 10% detected once. The material was PBMCs from blood, obtained on the day of vaccination. The genes are TRBV10-3 and TRBJ2-7, with D perhaps matching TRBD2 (6 bases). The TCR comes from a man aged 50-59 years who received an inactivated influenza vaccine. CDR3 DNA: TGTGCCATCAGTGCGGGAGCCTACGAGCAGTACTTC. It translates to CAISAGAYEQYF.